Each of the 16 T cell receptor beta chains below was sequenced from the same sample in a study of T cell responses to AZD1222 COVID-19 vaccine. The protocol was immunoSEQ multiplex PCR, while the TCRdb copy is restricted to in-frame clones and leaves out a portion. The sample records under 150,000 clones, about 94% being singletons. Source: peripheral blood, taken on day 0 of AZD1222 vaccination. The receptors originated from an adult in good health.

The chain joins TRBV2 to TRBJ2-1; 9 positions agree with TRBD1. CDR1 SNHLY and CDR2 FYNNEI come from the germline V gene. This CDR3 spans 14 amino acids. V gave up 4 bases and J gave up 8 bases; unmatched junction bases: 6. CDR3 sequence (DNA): TGTGCCAGCAGTGTGGCGGGGACAGGGCATGAGCAGTTCTTC. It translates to CASSVAGTGHEQFF.

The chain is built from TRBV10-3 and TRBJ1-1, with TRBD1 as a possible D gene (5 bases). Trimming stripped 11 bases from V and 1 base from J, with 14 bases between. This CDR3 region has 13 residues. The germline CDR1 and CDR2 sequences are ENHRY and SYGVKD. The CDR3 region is CASREGPNTEAFF. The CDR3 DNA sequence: TGTGCCTCCAGGGAGGGTCCGAACACTGAAGCTTTCTTT.

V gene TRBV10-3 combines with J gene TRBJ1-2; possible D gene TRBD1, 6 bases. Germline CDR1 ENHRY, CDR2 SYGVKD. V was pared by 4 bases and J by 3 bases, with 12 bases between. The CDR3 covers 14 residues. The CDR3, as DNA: TGTGCCATCAGTGCTATGCGGACAGACTATGGCTACACCTTC. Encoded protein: CAISAMRTDYGYTF.

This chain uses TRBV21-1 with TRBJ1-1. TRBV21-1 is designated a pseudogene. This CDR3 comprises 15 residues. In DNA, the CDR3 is TGTGCCAGCAGCAGCATACTTAATATGAACACTGAAGCTTTCTTT. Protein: CASSSILNMNTEAFF.

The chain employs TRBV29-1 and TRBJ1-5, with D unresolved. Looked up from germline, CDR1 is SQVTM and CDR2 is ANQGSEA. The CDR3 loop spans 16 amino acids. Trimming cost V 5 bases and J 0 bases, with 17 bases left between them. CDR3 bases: TGCAGCGTTATTATGGCAGTCGGACCTAGCAATCAGCCCCAGCATTTT. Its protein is CSVIMAVGPSNQPQHF.

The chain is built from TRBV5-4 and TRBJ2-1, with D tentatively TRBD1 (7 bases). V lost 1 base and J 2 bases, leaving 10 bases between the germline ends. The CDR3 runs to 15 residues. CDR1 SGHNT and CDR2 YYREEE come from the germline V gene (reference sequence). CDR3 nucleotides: TGTGCCAGCAGCTTGCGGGGGACAGCCTACAATGAGCAGTTCTTC. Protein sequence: CASSLRGTAYNEQFF.

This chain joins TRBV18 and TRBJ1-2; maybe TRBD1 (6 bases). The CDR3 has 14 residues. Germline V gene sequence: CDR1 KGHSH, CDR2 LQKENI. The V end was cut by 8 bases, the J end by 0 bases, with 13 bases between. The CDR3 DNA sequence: TGTGCCAGCCACCGACAGGCAGCTAACTATGGCTACACCTTC. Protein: CASHRQAANYGYTF.

The chain's CDR3 is CASSESRTSKLYNEQFF. In nucleotides, the CDR3 is TGCGCCAGCAGTGAGTCGAGGACTAGCAAACTCTACAATGAGCAGTTCTTC. V and J are TRBV10-1 and TRBJ2-1; 8 nucleotides align to TRBD2. Germline V gene sequence: CDR1 WNHNN, CDR2 SYGVQD (reference sequence). This CDR3 has 17 amino acids. The V segment lost 0 bases and the J segment 3 bases; nucleotides outside the gene matches: 7.

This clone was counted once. DNA of the CDR3: TGTGCCAGCAGCCGGGACAGGGGGTCGACAGATACGCAGTATTTT. Protein sequence: CASSRDRGSTDTQYF. J is TRBJ2-3 and V is TRBV21-1; TRBD1, the D gene given by the table, was not confirmed from the DNA. TRBV21-1 is designated a pseudogene. This CDR3 spans 15 amino acids.

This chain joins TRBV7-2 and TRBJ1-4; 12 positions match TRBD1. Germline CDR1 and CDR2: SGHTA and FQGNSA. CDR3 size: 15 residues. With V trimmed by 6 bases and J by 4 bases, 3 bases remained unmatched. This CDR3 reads CASSRDRGRNEKLFF. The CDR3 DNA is TGTGCCAGCAGTCGGGACAGGGGGCGTAATGAAAAACTGTTTTTT. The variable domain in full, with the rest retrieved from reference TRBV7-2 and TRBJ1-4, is GAGVSQSPSNKVTEKGKDVELRCDPISGHTALYWYRQSLGQGLEFLIYFQGNSAPDKSGLPSDRFSAERTGGSVSTLTIQRTQQEDSAVYLCASSRDRGRNEKLFFGSGTQLSVL.

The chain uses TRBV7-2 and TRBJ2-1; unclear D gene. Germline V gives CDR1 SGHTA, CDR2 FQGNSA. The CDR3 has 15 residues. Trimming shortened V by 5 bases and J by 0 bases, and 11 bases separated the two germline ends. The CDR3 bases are TGTGCCAGCAGCACCAGACGGTCCTCCTACAATGAGCAGTTCTTC. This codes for CASSTRRSSYNEQFF.

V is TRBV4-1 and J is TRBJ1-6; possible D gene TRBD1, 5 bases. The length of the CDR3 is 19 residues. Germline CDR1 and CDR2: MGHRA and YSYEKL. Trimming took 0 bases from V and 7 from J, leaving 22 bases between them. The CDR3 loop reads CASSQDGAYRDGRNSPLHF. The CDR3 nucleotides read TGCGCCAGCAGCCAAGATGGGGCTTACCGGGACGGAAGAAATTCACCCCTCCACTTT.

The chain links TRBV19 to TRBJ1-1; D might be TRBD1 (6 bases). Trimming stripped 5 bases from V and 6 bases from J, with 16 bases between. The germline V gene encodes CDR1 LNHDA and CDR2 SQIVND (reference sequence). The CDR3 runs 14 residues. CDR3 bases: TGTGCCAGTAGTCGACAACAGGGAGGGCCTGAAGCTTTCTTT. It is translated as CASSRQQGGPEAFF.

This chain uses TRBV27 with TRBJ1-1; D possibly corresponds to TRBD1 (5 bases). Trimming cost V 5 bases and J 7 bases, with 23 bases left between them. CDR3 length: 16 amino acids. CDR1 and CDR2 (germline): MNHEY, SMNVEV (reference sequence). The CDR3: CASSPGAVLDRGEAFF. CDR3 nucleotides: TGTGCCAGCAGTCCCGGGGCAGTACTCGATAGAGGTGAAGCTTTCTTT.

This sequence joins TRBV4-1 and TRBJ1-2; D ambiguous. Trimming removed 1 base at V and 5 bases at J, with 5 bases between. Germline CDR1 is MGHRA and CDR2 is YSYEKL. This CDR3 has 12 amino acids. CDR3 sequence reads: CASSQGEYGYTF. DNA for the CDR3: TGCGCCAGCAGCCAAGGGGAGTATGGCTACACCTTC.

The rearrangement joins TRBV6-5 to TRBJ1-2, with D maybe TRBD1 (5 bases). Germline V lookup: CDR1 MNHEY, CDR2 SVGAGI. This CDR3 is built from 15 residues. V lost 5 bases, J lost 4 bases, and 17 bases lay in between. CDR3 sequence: CASSTGTEVSYGYTF. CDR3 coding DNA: TGTGCCAGCAGTACCGGGACGGAAGTCTCCTATGGCTACACCTTC.